The 9 T cell receptor beta chains presented below share a single source sample, sequenced in a study of tumor-infiltrating T cells and Merkel cell polyomavirus. Study-wide background: The T cells studied were CD8+ and recognized the Merkel cell polyomavirus KLL epitope.

All patients' tumors stained robustly positive for Merkel cell polyomavirus Large T antigen by immunohistochemistry. The repertoire was sequenced with immunoSEQ multiplex PCR; TCRdb's copy has only in-frame clones and lacks some. This repertoire shows more than 20,000 clones, about 85% found once; its top ten account for around 2.7%. Material: lymph node tissue. Receptors originate from a man between 50 and 59 years old with Merkel cell carcinoma.

The rearrangement links TRBV4-3 to TRBJ2-2, with TRBD2 matching over 15 bases. The V segment lost 4 bases and the J segment 2 bases; nucleotides outside the gene matches: 2. CDR1 is LGHNA, CDR2 YSLEER, per germline. CDR3 length equals 17 residues. CDR3 sequence (DNA): TGCGCCAGCAGCCGGACTAGCGGGGGGGCAAACACCGGGGAGCTGTTTTTT. It translates to CASSRTSGGANTGELFF.

The chain links TRBV2 to TRBJ2-5, with 7 bases matching TRBD2. The CDR3 is 13 amino acids. The ends lost 6 bases at V and 7 bases at J; junction bases unmatched: 8. Per germline, CDR1 SNHLY and CDR2 FYNNEI. The chain's CDR3 is CASRVGREGTQYF. As DNA, the CDR3 is TGTGCCAGCAGGGTCGGCAGGGAGGGGACCCAGTACTTC.

Written as DNA, the CDR3 is TGCAGCGTTGCCGGGACAGGGCACTCCTACGAGCAGTACTTC. Protein product: CSVAGTGHSYEQYF. The genes are TRBV29-1 and TRBJ2-7, with 9 bases identical to TRBD1. V trimming: 4 bases; J trimming: 0 bases; junction bases outside the gene matches: 4. The CDR3 has 14 residues. Germline CDR1 reads SQVTM; CDR2 reads ANQGSEA.

This clone was detected only once. This chain uses TRBV29-1 with TRBJ2-5, with 9 bases aligning to TRBD2. Germline loops: CDR1 SQVTM, CDR2 ANQGSEA. The J segment lost 2 bases and the V segment lost 0 bases, leaving 16 bases of the junction unmatched. The CDR3 contains 19 residues. Here the CDR3 DNA reads TGCAGCGTTGAAGATATGGGGGGGCGCGGCGGGAGGGGACAAGAGACCCAGTACTTC. It translates to CSVEDMGGRGGRGQETQYF.

This chain uses TRBV4-3 with TRBJ2-6; possible D gene TRBD1, 6 bases. CDR3 length: 18 amino acids. Trimming removed 1 base from V and 0 bases from J, with 13 bases in between. Per germline, CDR1 LGHNA and CDR2 YSLEER. The chain's CDR3 is CASSQGVQGTSGANVLTF. The DNA for the CDR3 is TGCGCCAGCAGCCAAGGGGTACAGGGTACCTCTGGGGCCAACGTCCTGACTTTC.

The chain is built from TRBV4-2 and TRBJ2-5, with 10 bases fitting TRBD2. Germline values: CDR1 LGHNA, CDR2 YNFKEQ. This CDR3 has 16 residues. V trimming: 0 bases; J trimming: 4 bases; junction bases outside the gene matches: 5. As DNA, the CDR3 is TGTGCCAGCAGCCAAGAAAAAGCGGGGGGGCCAGAGACCCAGTACTTC. Translation gives CASSQEKAGGPETQYF.

The J gene is TRBJ2-7, the V gene TRBV28, with TRBD1 identical over 7 bases. With V trimmed by 4 bases and J by 4 bases, 10 bases remained unmatched. Germline V CDR1 and CDR2: MDHEN, SYDVKM. This CDR3 spans 15 amino acids. The CDR3 is CASSSPRGITYEQYF. The CDR3 nucleotides are TGTGCCAGCAGTTCTCCCAGGGGGATCACGTACGAGCAGTACTTC.

The chain couples TRBV29-1 to TRBJ2-3; D unresolved. With 3 bases removed from V and 2 bases from J, the gap between germline ends came to 9 bases. This CDR3 region has 13 residues. Germline V gives CDR1 SQVTM, CDR2 ANQGSEA. The CDR3 spells CSVDWQNTDTQYF. CDR3 bases: TGCAGCGTTGACTGGCAGAACACAGATACGCAGTATTTT.

This clone was seen once. The V and J genes are TRBV27 and TRBJ2-1; D is unclear. The CDR3 contains 16 residues. V lost 6 bases and J lost 0, with 15 bases in between. Germline-derived CDR1 and CDR2 are MNHEY and SMNVEV (reference sequence). CDR3 sequence reads: CASSLTRLSSYNEQFF. CDR3 in DNA: TGTGCCAGCAGCCTCACGAGGCTGAGCTCCTACAATGAGCAGTTCTTC.